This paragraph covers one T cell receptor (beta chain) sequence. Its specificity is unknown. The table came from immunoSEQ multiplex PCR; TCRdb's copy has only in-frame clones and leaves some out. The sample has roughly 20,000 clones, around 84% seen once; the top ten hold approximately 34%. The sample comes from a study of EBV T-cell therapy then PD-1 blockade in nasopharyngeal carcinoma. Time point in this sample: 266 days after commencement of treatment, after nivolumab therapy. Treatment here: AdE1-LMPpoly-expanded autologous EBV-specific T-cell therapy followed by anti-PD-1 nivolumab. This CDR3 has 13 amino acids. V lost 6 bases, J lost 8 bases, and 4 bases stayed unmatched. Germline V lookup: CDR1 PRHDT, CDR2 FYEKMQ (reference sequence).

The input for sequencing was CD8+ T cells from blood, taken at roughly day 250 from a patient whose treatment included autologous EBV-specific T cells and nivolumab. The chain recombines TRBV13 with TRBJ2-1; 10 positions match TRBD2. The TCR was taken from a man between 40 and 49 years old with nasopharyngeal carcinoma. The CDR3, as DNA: TGTGCCAGCAGTATTCTAGCGGGGGATGAGCAGTTCTTC. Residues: CASSILAGDEQFF.